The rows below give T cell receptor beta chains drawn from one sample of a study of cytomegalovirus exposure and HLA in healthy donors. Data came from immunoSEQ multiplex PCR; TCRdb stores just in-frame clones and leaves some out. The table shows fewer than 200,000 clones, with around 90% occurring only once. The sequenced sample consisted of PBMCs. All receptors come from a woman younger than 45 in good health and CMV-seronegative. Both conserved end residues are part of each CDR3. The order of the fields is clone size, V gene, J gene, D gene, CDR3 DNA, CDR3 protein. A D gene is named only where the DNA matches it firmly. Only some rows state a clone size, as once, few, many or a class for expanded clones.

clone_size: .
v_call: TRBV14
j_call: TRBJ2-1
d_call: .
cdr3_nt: TGTGCCAGCAGCCAAGAGGGAAAGAGACTATACAATGAGCAGTTCTTC
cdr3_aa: CASSQEGKRLYNEQFF

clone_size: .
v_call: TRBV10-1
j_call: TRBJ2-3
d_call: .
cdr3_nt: TGCGCCAGCAGTGAGCTACGCGGGGCTCTCACAGATACGCAGTATTTT
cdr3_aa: CASSELRGALTDTQYF

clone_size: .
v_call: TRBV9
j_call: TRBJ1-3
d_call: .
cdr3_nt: TGTGCCAGCTCCCCTACCCCGGGGGGCGCTCGAAACACCATATATTTT
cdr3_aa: CASSPTPGGARNTIYF

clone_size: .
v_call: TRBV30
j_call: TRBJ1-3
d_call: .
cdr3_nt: TGTGCCTGGATCACATTGCAGGGGTCGGTCATATATTTT
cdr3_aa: CAWITLQGSVIYF

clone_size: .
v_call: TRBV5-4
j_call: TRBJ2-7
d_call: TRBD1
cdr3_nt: TGTGCCAGCAGCTCCGGACAGGGCTCCTACGAGCAGTACTTC
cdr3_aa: CASSSGQGSYEQYF

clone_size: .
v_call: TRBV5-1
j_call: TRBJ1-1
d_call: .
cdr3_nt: TGCGCCAGCAGACAGGGTACGACGAACACTGAAGCTTTCTTT
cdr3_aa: CASRQGTTNTEAFF

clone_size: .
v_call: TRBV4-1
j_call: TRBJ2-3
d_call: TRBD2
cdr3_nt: TGCGCCAGCAGCCAAGATGGGAGGGCGACAGATACGCAGTATTTT
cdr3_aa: CASSQDGRATDTQYF

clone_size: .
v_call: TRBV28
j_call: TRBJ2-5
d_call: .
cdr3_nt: TGTGCCACCTCCCTCGGAGGGGGGGGCCGAGAGACCCAGTACTTC
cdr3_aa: CATSLGGGGRETQYF

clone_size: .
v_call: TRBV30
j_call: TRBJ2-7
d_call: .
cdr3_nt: TGTGCCTGGAGTGTACCGAACTCCTACGAGCAGTACTTC
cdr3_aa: CAWSVPNSYEQYF

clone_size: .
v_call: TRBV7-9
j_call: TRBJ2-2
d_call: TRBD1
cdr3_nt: TGTGCCAGCAGCGTAAGGGGCGGGACAGGGAACACCGGGGAGCTGTTTTTT
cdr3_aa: CASSVRGGTGNTGELFF

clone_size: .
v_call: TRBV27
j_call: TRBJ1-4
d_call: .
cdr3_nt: TGTGCCAGCAGTATTCAGGGCGCCACTAATGAAAAACTGTTTTTT
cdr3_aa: CASSIQGATNEKLFF

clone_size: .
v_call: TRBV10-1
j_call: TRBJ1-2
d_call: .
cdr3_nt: TGCGCCAGCAGTACGGGGTCGGACTATGGCTACACCTTC
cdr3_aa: CASSTGSDYGYTF

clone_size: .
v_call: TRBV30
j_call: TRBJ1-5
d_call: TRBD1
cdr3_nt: TGTGCCTGGAGTCAGGTGTGGTCAGGGGGTCATCAGCCCCAGCATTTT
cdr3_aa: CAWSQVWSGGHQPQHF

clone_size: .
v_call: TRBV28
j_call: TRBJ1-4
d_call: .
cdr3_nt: TGTGCCAGCAGTTTACGGGGGGCGGCGAATGAAAAACTGTTTTTT
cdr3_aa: CASSLRGAANEKLFF

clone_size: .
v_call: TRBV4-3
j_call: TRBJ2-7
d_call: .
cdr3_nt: TGCGCCAGCAGCCAAGAGGCAGGGCCCTACGAGCAGTACTTC
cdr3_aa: CASSQEAGPYEQYF

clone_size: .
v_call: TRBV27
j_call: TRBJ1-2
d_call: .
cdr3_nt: TGTGCCAGCAAAAGTAGGGGCTATGGCTACACCTTC
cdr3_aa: CASKSRGYGYTF

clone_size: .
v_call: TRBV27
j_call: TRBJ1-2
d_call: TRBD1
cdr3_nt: TGTGCCACCACGGCGGCCAGGGGGCTGTCTGGCTACACCTTC
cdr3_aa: CATTAARGLSGYTF

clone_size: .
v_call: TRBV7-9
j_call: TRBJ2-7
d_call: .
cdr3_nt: TGTGCCAGCAGCCCTGAGGGCGGGGAGCAGTACTTC
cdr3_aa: CASSPEGGEQYF

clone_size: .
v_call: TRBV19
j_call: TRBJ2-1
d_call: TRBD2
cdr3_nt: TGTGCCAGTCGACCTTTTAGCGGGAGGGGTGAGCAGTTCTTC
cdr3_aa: CASRPFSGRGEQFF

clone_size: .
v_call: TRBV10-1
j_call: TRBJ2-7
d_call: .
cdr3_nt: TGCGCCAGCAGTGACTTAGGACATCGGGAGCAGTACTTC
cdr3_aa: CASSDLGHREQYF

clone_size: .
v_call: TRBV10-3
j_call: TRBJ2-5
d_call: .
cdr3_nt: TGTGCCATCAGTGACCGACAGGCTCAAGAGACCCAGTACTTC
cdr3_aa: CAISDRQAQETQYF

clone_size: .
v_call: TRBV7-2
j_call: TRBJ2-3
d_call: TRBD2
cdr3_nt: TGTGCCAGCAGCTTCCTCAGACTAGCGGGGGGGGGCACAGATACGCAGTATTTT
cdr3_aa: CASSFLRLAGGGTDTQYF

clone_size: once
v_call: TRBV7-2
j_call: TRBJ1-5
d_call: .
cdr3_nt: TGTGCCAGCAGCTTTGGCAGGGGCCCCCAGCATTTT
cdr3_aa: CASSFGRGPQHF

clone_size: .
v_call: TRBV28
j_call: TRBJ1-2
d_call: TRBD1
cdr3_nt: TGTGCCAGCAGCCCCGGACAGGCGGATGGCTACACCTTC
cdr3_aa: CASSPGQADGYTF

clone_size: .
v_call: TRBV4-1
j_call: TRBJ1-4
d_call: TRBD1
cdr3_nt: TGCGCCAGCAGCCAACATCCTCCCGGGACAGGGCTCCAGGGAACTAATGAAAAACTGTTTTTT
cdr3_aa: CASSQHPPGTGLQGTNEKLFF

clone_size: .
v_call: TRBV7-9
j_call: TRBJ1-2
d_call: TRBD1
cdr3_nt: TGTGCCAGCAGCCGGGACAGGGGGGAAGGCTATGGCTACACCTTC
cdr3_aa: CASSRDRGEGYGYTF

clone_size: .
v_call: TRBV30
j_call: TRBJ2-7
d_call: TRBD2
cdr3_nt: TGTGCCTGGAGTGCCCCGGGACTAGCGGGAGGAGTACCCCAGTACTTC
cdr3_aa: CAWSAPGLAGGVPQYF

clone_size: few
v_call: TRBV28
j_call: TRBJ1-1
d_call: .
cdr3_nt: TGTGCCAGCAGTTTAGGGGGCGGGACTGAAGCTTTCTTT
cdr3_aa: CASSLGGGTEAFF

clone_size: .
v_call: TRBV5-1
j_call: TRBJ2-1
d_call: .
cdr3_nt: TGCGCCAGCAGCTTGGATAGGCGGGCTTCCTACAATGAGCAGTTCTTC
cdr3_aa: CASSLDRRASYNEQFF

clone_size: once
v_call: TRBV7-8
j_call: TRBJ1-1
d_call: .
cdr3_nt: TGTGCCAGCAGCTTCTACTATGCTCCAGAAGCTTTCTTT
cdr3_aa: CASSFYYAPEAFF

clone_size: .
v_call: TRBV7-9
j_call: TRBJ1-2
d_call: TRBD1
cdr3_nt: TGTGCCAGCAGGTCTTCGGGACAGCATGGCTACACCTTC
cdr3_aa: CASRSSGQHGYTF

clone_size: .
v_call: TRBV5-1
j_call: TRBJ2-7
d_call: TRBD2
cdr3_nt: TGCGCCAGCAGCCTAGGGGAGGGCAGGTCCTACGAGCAGTACTTC
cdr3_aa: CASSLGEGRSYEQYF

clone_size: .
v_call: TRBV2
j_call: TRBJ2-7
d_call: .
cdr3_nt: TGTGCCAGCAGCGATCCGGGGGGCGTCCCCTACGAGCAGTACTTC
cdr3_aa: CASSDPGGVPYEQYF